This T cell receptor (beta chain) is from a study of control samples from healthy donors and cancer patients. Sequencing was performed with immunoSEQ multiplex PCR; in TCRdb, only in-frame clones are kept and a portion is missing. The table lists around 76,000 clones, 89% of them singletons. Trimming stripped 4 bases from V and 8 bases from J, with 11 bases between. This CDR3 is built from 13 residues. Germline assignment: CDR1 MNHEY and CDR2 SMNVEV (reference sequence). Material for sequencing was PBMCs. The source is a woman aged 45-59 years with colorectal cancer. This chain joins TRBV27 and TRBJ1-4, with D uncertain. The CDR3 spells CASSSGIWEKLFF. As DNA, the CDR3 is TGTGCCAGCAGTTCGGGGATTTGGGAAAAACTGTTTTTT.